This is a list of T cell receptor beta chains from one sample in a study of blood T cell repertoires in COVID-19. Profiled with immunoSEQ multiplex PCR; TCRdb holds only in-frame clones, not every one. The data contain around 130,000 clones, approximately 84% of them seen just once; the ten biggest clones take up about 1.3%. The specimen was peripheral blood. These receptors were obtained from a man aged 55 to 69 with acute or convalescent COVID-19. Each CDR3 is given with its conserved first and last residue. Each record gives: J gene, V gene, D gene, clone size, CDR3 protein, CDR3 DNA. D genes are given only for firm matches. For some rows the clone size is stated as once, few or many, or as a class when expanded; others skip it.

J: TRBJ2-5; V: TRBV6-1; D: -; size: -; CDR3: CASSEEVGQGYVKNQETQYF; DNA: TGTGCCAGCAGTGAAGAGGTCGGGCAGGGGTACGTCAAGAACCAAGAGACCCAGTACTTC
J: TRBJ2-3; V: TRBV6-1; D: TRBD2; size: -; CDR3: CASSEAETSGRRTDTQYF; DNA: TGTGCCAGCAGTGAAGCTGAGACTAGCGGGAGACGGACAGATACGCAGTATTTT
J: TRBJ1-6; V: TRBV19; D: TRBD1; size: -; CDR3: CASSITGDYNSPLHF; DNA: TGTGCCAGTAGTATAACAGGGGATTATAATTCACCCCTCCACTTT
J: TRBJ2-5; V: TRBV5-4; D: TRBD2; size: -; CDR3: CASSPYGGVQETQYF; DNA: TGTGCCAGCAGCCCTTACGGGGGGGTCCAAGAGACCCAGTACTTC
J: TRBJ2-7; V: TRBV12-3/TRBV12-4; D: -; size: -; CDR3: CASSYQGSYEQYF; DNA: TGTGCCAGCAGTTATCAGGGTTCCTACGAGCAGTACTTC
J: TRBJ2-7; V: TRBV27; D: TRBD2; size: medium-sized; CDR3: CASSFGRRGFSYEQYF; DNA: TGTGCCAGCAGTTTTGGAAGGCGGGGGTTCTCCTACGAGCAGTACTTC
J: TRBJ2-7; V: TRBV27; D: -; size: many; CDR3: CASRERGGSYEQYF; DNA: TGTGCCAGCAGGGAAAGGGGTGGTTCCTACGAGCAGTACTTC
J: TRBJ2-3; V: TRBV24-1; D: TRBD2; size: -; CDR3: CATSDPTGAGGTDTQYF; DNA: TGTGCCACCAGTGATCCGACTGGGGCGGGAGGGACAGATACGCAGTATTTT
J: TRBJ2-5; V: TRBV5-8; D: -; size: -; CDR3: CASSLGQAQETQYF; DNA: TGTGCCAGCAGCTTGGGACAAGCACAAGAGACCCAGTACTTC
J: TRBJ1-1; V: TRBV27; D: -; size: -; CDR3: CASSIVGAVNTEAFF; DNA: TGTGCCAGCAGTATCGTAGGGGCGGTGAACACTGAAGCTTTCTTT
J: TRBJ2-1; V: TRBV27; D: -; size: -; CDR3: CASSQTPPREANEQFF; DNA: TGTGCCAGCAGTCAAACCCCTCCGAGGGAGGCCAATGAGCAGTTCTTC
J: TRBJ1-1; V: TRBV5-1; D: TRBD1; size: once; CDR3: CASGQGRFSTEAFF; DNA: TGCGCCAGTGGACAGGGGCGCTTTTCCACTGAAGCTTTCTTT
J: TRBJ2-2; V: TRBV6-5; D: -; size: -; CDR3: CTRGRIYAGELFF; DNA: TGTACTCGGGGTAGAATATACGCCGGGGAGCTGTTTTTT
J: TRBJ2-3; V: TRBV15; D: TRBD2; size: -; CDR3: CATSRDLGEGWDTQYF; DNA: TGTGCCACCAGCAGAGATCTCGGGGAGGGCTGGGATACGCAGTATTTT
J: TRBJ2-2; V: TRBV9; D: -; size: -; CDR3: CASSVPLDALNTGELFF; DNA: TGTGCCAGCAGCGTTCCACTAGACGCCTTAAACACCGGGGAGCTGTTTTTT
J: TRBJ2-7; V: TRBV6-5; D: TRBD1; size: -; CDR3: CASRTGQGRYYEQYF; DNA: TGTGCCAGCAGGACCGGACAGGGACGATACTACGAGCAGTACTTC
J: TRBJ2-5; V: TRBV5-1; D: TRBD2; size: -; CDR3: CASSSRTSGGQETQYF; DNA: TGCGCCAGCAGCTCCCGGACTAGCGGGGGACAAGAGACCCAGTACTTC
J: TRBJ1-6; V: TRBV19; D: -; size: once; CDR3: CASSTLRQTNNSPLHF; DNA: TGTGCCAGTAGTACCCTCAGACAGACCAATAATTCACCCCTCCACTTT
J: TRBJ1-6; V: TRBV3-1/TRBV3-2; D: -; size: once; CDR3: CASSQDRTDNSPLHF; DNA: TGTGCCAGCAGCCAAGATCGGACAGATAATTCACCCCTCCACTTT
J: TRBJ1-4; V: TRBV24-1; D: -; size: -; CDR3: CATSDPGLSEKLFF; DNA: TGTGCCACCAGTGATCCGGGACTGAGTGAAAAACTGTTTTTT
J: TRBJ2-1; V: TRBV7-8; D: TRBD2; size: -; CDR3: CASTLATSGGYGEQFF; DNA: TGTGCCAGCACCCTAGCAACTAGCGGGGGGTACGGTGAGCAGTTCTTC
J: TRBJ1-6; V: TRBV27; D: TRBD1; size: -; CDR3: CASSQQGPPNSPLHF; DNA: TGTGCCAGCAGTCAACAGGGGCCCCCAAATTCACCCCTCCACTTT
J: TRBJ1-5; V: TRBV12-5; D: TRBD1; size: -; CDR3: CASGFTGGGQPQHF; DNA: TGTGCTAGTGGTTTCACAGGGGGCGGTCAGCCCCAGCATTTT
J: TRBJ2-2; V: TRBV7-3; D: TRBD2; size: -; CDR3: CASSGAGGLNTGELFF; DNA: TGTGCCAGCAGCGGAGCGGGAGGTTTGAACACCGGGGAGCTGTTTTTT
J: TRBJ2-7; V: TRBV4-2; D: TRBD2; size: -; CDR3: CASSQALAGFSYEQYF; DNA: TGTGCCAGCAGCCAAGCCCTAGCGGGTTTCTCCTACGAGCAGTACTTC
J: TRBJ2-1; V: TRBV5-1; D: TRBD2; size: -; CDR3: CASSLASGSLNEQFF; DNA: TGCGCCAGCAGCTTGGCTAGCGGGAGTTTAAATGAGCAGTTCTTC
J: TRBJ1-5; V: TRBV6-6; D: -; size: -; CDR3: CASRSQGIPDQPQHF; DNA: TGTGCCAGCAGAAGCCAGGGAATACCAGATCAGCCCCAGCATTTT
J: TRBJ1-5; V: TRBV30; D: TRBD1; size: -; CDR3: CAWRGGRGQAQHF; DNA: TGTGCCTGGAGAGGGGGCCGCGGACAGGCCCAGCATTTT
J: TRBJ2-4; V: TRBV4-1; D: TRBD2; size: -; CDR3: CASSQPTSGSSKNIQYF; DNA: TGCGCCAGCAGCCAACCAACTAGCGGGAGTTCCAAAAACATTCAGTACTTC
J: TRBJ2-3; V: TRBV5-6; D: -; size: -; CDR3: CASSVNWKLVSAGTDTQYF; DNA: TGTGCCAGCAGCGTCAACTGGAAATTGGTTAGCGCAGGCACAGATACGCAGTATTTT
J: TRBJ1-2; V: TRBV6-6; D: TRBD1; size: -; CDR3: CASSPHSVGQASYGYTF; DNA: TGTGCCAGCAGTCCCCACTCAGTAGGACAGGCCTCCTATGGCTACACCTTC
J: TRBJ1-2; V: TRBV7-9; D: -; size: -; CDR3: CASSQAGDPYGYTF; DNA: TGTGCCAGCAGCCAGGCCGGTGACCCCTATGGCTACACCTTC
J: TRBJ2-3; V: TRBV5-1; D: TRBD2; size: -; CDR3: CASSLGPAGETDTQYF; DNA: TGCGCCAGCAGCTTGGGCCCAGCGGGGGAAACAGATACGCAGTATTTT